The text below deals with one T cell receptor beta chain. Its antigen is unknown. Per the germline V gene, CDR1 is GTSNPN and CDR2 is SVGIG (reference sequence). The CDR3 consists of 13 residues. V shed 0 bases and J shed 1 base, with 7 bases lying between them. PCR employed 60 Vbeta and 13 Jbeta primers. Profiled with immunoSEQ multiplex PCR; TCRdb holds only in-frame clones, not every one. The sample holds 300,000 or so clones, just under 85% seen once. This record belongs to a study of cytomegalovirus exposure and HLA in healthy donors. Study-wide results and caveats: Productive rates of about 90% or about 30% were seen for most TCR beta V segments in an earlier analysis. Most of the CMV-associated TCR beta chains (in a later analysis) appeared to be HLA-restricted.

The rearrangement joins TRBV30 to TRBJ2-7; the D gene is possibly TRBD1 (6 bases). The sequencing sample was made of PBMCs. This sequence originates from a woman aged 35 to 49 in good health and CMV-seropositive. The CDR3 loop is CAWSVQGSYEQYF. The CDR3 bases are TGTGCCTGGAGTGTACAGGGTTCCTACGAGCAGTACTTC.